Listed below are T cell receptor beta chains from one sample, sequenced in a study of blood T cell repertoires in COVID-19. Here immunoSEQ multiplex PCR was the method, and the copy in TCRdb shows in-frame clones only, minus some. The table shows 50,000 to 75,000 clones, with less than 80% occurring only once. The sequenced sample consisted of peripheral blood. The receptors shown here come from a man in his sixties with acute or convalescent COVID-19. CDR3s include the opening cysteine and the closing phenylalanine or tryptophan. D genes are given only for firm matches. Clone size appears in some rows only: once, few, many, or a class for an expanded clone.

J gene,V gene,clone size,D gene,CDR3 DNA,CDR3 protein
TRBJ2-5,TRBV5-1,.,TRBD2,TGCGCCAGCAGCCAGAGCGGGAGTTCTGAGACCCAGTACTTC,CASSQSGSSETQYF
TRBJ2-3,TRBV4-1,.,.,TGCGCCAGCAGCCAAGAAGGGGCTTTCGATACGCAGTATTTT,CASSQEGAFDTQYF
TRBJ1-5,TRBV28,.,.,TGTGCCAGCAGTTTAAGCCCTCAGCCCCAGCATTTT,CASSLSPQPQHF
TRBJ2-2,TRBV27,.,.,TGTGCCAGCAGTTTATGGCGGGGGAACACCGGGGAGCTGTTTTTT,CASSLWRGNTGELFF
TRBJ1-1,TRBV28,.,.,TGTGCCAGCAGTCCCCTCCAGGGCCCTGAAGCTTTCTTT,CASSPLQGPEAFF
TRBJ2-6,TRBV5-4,.,TRBD2,TGTGCCAGCAGCCCCGGGGGAGGGCCAAGCTCTGGGGCCAACGTCCTGACTTTC,CASSPGGGPSSGANVLTF
TRBJ2-7,TRBV7-3,.,TRBD1,TGTGCCAGCAGTCGCTCCGGGACAGGGGACGAGCAGTACTTC,CASSRSGTGDEQYF
TRBJ1-1,TRBV19,.,TRBD1,TGTGCCAGTAGCATAAATAACAGGGGGCTCGGCACTGAAGCTTTCTTT,CASSINNRGLGTEAFF
TRBJ1-2,TRBV7-2,.,.,TGTGCCAGCAGTCGCGGCCCTGGTAACTATGGCTACACCTTC,CASSRGPGNYGYTF
TRBJ2-7,TRBV15,.,.,TGTGCCACCAGCAGAGATAATTATCGGGGCTACGAGCAGTACTTC,CATSRDNYRGYEQYF
TRBJ2-7,TRBV11-2,.,TRBD1,TGTGCCAGCAGCTTAGACCCGACAGGGTGGGGCGAGCAGTACTTC,CASSLDPTGWGEQYF
TRBJ1-1,TRBV21-1,few,.,TGTGCCAGCAGCAAAGGTACAGCTGAAGCTTTCTTT,CASSKGTAEAFF
TRBJ1-3,TRBV19,.,.,TGTGCCAGTAGTTCGAGGATCTCTGGAAACACCATATATTTT,CASSSRISGNTIYF
TRBJ1-1,TRBV15,once,.,TGTGCCACCAGCATTTTCGGGTCGTTCACTGAAGCTTTCTTT,CATSIFGSFTEAFF
TRBJ2-5,TRBV30,few,.,TGTGCCTGGAGTGTCACAGAAGAGACCCAGTACTTC,CAWSVTEETQYF
TRBJ1-1,TRBV5-1,.,TRBD1,TGCGCCAGCAGCTTGGACAGGGGGGACACTGAAGCTTTCTTT,CASSLDRGDTEAFF
TRBJ2-1,TRBV7-3,.,TRBD1,TGTGCCAGCAGCTTAAGTCTAGGGACAGGGGGCAATGAGCAGTTCTTC,CASSLSLGTGGNEQFF
TRBJ2-3,TRBV18,.,.,TGTGCCAGCTCACCACCGGGCGGGTACACAGATACGCAGTATTTT,CASSPPGGYTDTQYF
TRBJ1-1,TRBV5-1,.,TRBD1,TGCGCCAGCAGCTTGGTAGGGGGCGATGGCACTGAAGCTTTCTTT,CASSLVGGDGTEAFF
TRBJ1-2,TRBV7-2,.,.,TGTGCCAGCAGCTATTCTGTCTATGGCTACACCTTC,CASSYSVYGYTF
TRBJ1-6,TRBV5-1,.,TRBD1,TGCGCCAGCAGAGATCCGAGGACAGGGGTAGATTCACCCCTCCACTTT,CASRDPRTGVDSPLHF
TRBJ2-7,TRBV27,.,TRBD1,TGTGCCAGCAGTTCCTGGGACAGGGTGAACTACGAGCAGTACTTC,CASSSWDRVNYEQYF
TRBJ2-7,TRBV10-3,.,.,TGTGCCATCAGCGAACAGGGTCAGTCCTACGAGCAGTACTTC,CAISEQGQSYEQYF
TRBJ1-6,TRBV10-3,.,TRBD1,TGTGCCATCAGTGCATTCGACAGGGTAGATAATTCACCCCTCCACTTT,CAISAFDRVDNSPLHF
TRBJ2-1,TRBV28,.,TRBD2,TGTGCCAGCAGTTTCGGGGGGTCCAATGAGCAGTTCTTC,CASSFGGSNEQFF
TRBJ1-1,TRBV7-9,few,.,TGTGCCAGCAGCTTGGCCCAGGGCGCCTCCGGGACTGAAGCTTTCTTT,CASSLAQGASGTEAFF
TRBJ1-1,TRBV28,.,TRBD1,TGTGCCAGAGGGGACAGCCGAATCAAACACTTT,CARGDSRIKHF
TRBJ2-7,TRBV3-1/TRBV3-2,.,.,TGTGCCAGCAGCCAAGGGAGCGGATGGGGGGAATCCACCCCCGACGAGCAGTACTTC,CASSQGSGWGESTPDEQYF
TRBJ2-3,TRBV24-1,.,TRBD2,TGTGCCACCAGTGATTCGGGAGGGCCAGGAGATACGCAGTATTTT,CATSDSGGPGDTQYF
TRBJ2-5,TRBV5-1,.,.,TGCGCCAGCAGCTTAGGAGTGGGGGCGGAGACCCAGTACTTC,CASSLGVGAETQYF
TRBJ1-1,TRBV10-3,.,.,TGTGCCATCAGTCAACCTCGGCGGGCTTTCTTT,CAISQPRRAFF
TRBJ1-5,TRBV6-2/TRBV6-3,.,TRBD1,TGTGCCAGCAGTTGGGCAGGGGGTAAGGGCAATCAGCCCCAGCATTTT,CASSWAGGKGNQPQHF
TRBJ1-2,TRBV3-1/TRBV3-2,.,TRBD1,TGTGCCAGCAGCCGAGGGACAGAGCGTGTGGGTGGCTACACCTTC,CASSRGTERVGGYTF
TRBJ2-5,TRBV5-1,once,.,TGCGCCAGCAGCTTACAGGGGGGGTACCAAGAGACCCAGTACTTC,CASSLQGGYQETQYF
TRBJ2-3,TRBV15,.,.,TGTGCCACCAGCAGAGATCCTATGGGCAGCACAGATACGCAGTATTTT,CATSRDPMGSTDTQYF
TRBJ2-3,TRBV7-9,.,.,TGTGCCAGCGCGGGCCGGGGGAGAGTTAGCACAGATACGCAGTATTTT,CASAGRGRVSTDTQYF
TRBJ1-4,TRBV27,.,TRBD1,TGTGCCAGCAGTTTATCCACCCGCCCCGGACAGGGGGTTACTGAAAAACTGTTTTTT,CASSLSTRPGQGVTEKLFF
TRBJ2-2,TRBV12-2,.,.,TGTGCAAGTCGCTTCCCTAGCGCCCAGAACACCGGGGAGCTGTTTTTT,CASRFPSAQNTGELFF
TRBJ1-2,TRBV30,.,TRBD1,TGTGCCTGGAGTGTAGAGGGGGCGCGCGGCTACACCTTC,CAWSVEGARGYTF
TRBJ1-5,TRBV4-1,.,TRBD1,TGCGCCAGCAGCCAAGAGACAGGGGGGGTTAATCAGCCCCAGCATTTT,CASSQETGGVNQPQHF